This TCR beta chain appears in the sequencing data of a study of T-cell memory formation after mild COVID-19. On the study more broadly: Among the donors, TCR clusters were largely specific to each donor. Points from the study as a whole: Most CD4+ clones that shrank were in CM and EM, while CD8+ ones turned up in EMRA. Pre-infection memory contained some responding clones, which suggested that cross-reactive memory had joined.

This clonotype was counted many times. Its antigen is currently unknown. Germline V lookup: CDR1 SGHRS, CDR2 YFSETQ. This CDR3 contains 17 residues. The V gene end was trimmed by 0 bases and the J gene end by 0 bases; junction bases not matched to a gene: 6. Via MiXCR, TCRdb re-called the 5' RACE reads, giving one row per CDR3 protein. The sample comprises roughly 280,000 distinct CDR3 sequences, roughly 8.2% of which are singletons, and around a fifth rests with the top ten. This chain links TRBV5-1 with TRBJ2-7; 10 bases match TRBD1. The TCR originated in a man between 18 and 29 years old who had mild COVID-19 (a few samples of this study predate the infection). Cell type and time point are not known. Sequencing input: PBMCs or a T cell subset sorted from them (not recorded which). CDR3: CASSLGAGTGVSYEQYF. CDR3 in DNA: TGCGCCAGCAGCTTGGGCGCCGGGACAGGGGTCTCCTACGAGCAGTACTTC.